This TCR beta chain was profiled in a study of blood T cell repertoires in COVID-19. The table lists this clone with many counts. This CDR3 contains 15 residues. Trimming left V 4 bases short and J 2 bases short, with 12 bases between. The germline V gene has CDR1 SGHTA and CDR2 FQGNSA. The assay was immunoSEQ multiplex PCR, and TCRdb's table has in-frame clones only and misses some. The data contain 110,000 to 150,000 clones, 82% of them singletons. This clonotype was obtained from a woman of 80 years or more with acute or convalescent COVID-19. Sample: peripheral blood. The chain links TRBV7-2 to TRBJ1-5, with D possibly TRBD1 on 6 matching bases. The CDR3 sequence: CASSYVSGGNQPQHF. The CDR3 bases are TGTGCCAGCAGCTACGTCTCAGGGGGCAATCAGCCCCAGCATTTT. The variable domain in full, completed from reference TRBV7-2 and TRBJ1-5, reads GAGVSQSPSNKVTEKGKDVELRCDPISGHTALYWYRQSLGQGLEFLIYFQGNSAPDKSGLPSDRFSAERTGGSVSTLTIQRTQQEDSAVYLCASSYVSGGNQPQHFGDGTRLSIL.